The sequence of this T cell receptor beta chain was determined in a study of shared clonotypes between healthy human individuals (dated by TCRdb to the early 2020s). Looking at the study overall: Three men and a couple of women, aged 18 to 49 years, made up the cohort. Each donor's leukapheresis produced roughly between roughly 0.85 and 9.5 billion PBMCs. Different laboratories and diverse techniques were used to prepare libraries and sequence TCR repertoires, to increase sequencing depth and limit assay-specific biases. Blood TCR repertoires of five healthy adults were deeply sequenced to estimate repertoire size and the extent of clonotype sharing between individuals. For each donor, CD4 naive and CD4 memory were each run on three plates, CD8 naive on two plates, and CD8 memory on one plate.

The CDR3 has 14 amino acids, counting the end cysteine and phenylalanine. Only CDR3 DNA remains: 42 bases, in frame from the first base. Trimmed from V: 5 bases; trimmed from J: 1 base; junction bases lacking a gene match: 4. The germline V gene provides CDR1 SGHTA and CDR2 FQGNSA. The donors were healthy, HIV-negative adults who had no recently reported acute infections or vaccinations. Only Caucasian adults living in Nashville, Tennessee, USA were represented among the donors. CD4+ T cells were enriched by magnetic negative selection, after which naive cells were positively selected on CD45RA and the negative fraction was taken as the memory subset. After blood collection by leukapheresis, PBMCs were isolated using Ficoll-Histopaque density gradient centrifugation and then cryopreserved in the vapor phase of liquid nitrogen. Purity and quantity of every magnetically sorted T cell population were checked by analytical flow cytometry. Each sorted fraction had its genomic DNA isolated and then quantified by UV absorbance on a Nanodrop 2000c.

Overall results and qualifications from the work: Pairwise subsampling led to the expectation that sequencing depth would affect the degree of clonotype sharing among donors. Rarefaction of sorted-subset datasets indicated incomplete sequencing despite the large sequencing depth. Estimated clonotype richness was generally larger for naive than for memory subsets. About 5% of naive CD4, more than 3% of naive CD8, approximately 2% of memory CD4, and 0.4% of memory CD8 clonotypes were shared across a few donors. Because the study included a small number of donors, the genetic and exposure-history diversity represented was limited. Compared with non-shared clonotypes, clonotypes shared by all four sorted-subset donors had higher generation probabilities. Sampling was limited to blood, and TCR repertoires in tissue likely differ from TCR repertoires in blood.

TCR CDR3 regions were amplified from genomic DNA by multiplex PCR using the deep immunoSEQ assay. For each cell subset, the extracted genomic DNA was distributed evenly across all wells of several immunoSEQ 96-well plates, and each plate served as one replicate. For sorted subsets, each replicate PCR was loaded with about 0.2 ug genomic DNA, equivalent to roughly 30,000 T cell genomes. Purified libraries were measured with a Qubit 3.0 fluorometer, size-checked on a Bioanalyzer 2100, and measured again with the KAPA Library Quantification kit. Each immunoSEQ 96-well plate was sequenced on its own single-read 150-cycle Illumina NextSeq 550 flow cell. From the authors' description of their analysis: Because the immunoSEQ output included only junctional sequences and no quality scores, the filtering could not be the same as the filtering used for full-length reads. Sequences were annotated with PyIR, a Python wrapper for IgBLAST v1.9, and V/J genes and CDR3 were assigned using IMGT germline references. Reads with weak V/J assignments (E-value above 1e-6), missing CDR3, stop codons, out-of-frame junctions, or ambiguous translated residues were removed. V3J clonotypes were defined as sequences sharing the same inferred V gene, J gene, and CDR3 amino acid sequence. Percentage overlap between repertoires was calculated by dividing the number of shared unique clonotypes by the size of the smaller repertoire. Three approaches were used to assess repertoire richness: RTK rarefaction, the Chao1 estimator, and Recon v2.1 estimates of unobserved clonotypes. Generation probabilities for all TCRbeta clonotypes obtained by the gDNA method from a handful of donors were computed using OLGA. Sourced from immuneACCESS, this table was stored by TCRdb with only in-frame sequences that have V and J called. A share of the clones is absent; for the studies checked, an unresolved V gene accounts for under half, and the remainder has no known explanation. V and J calls and clone size come straight from that table; D and trimming were deduced from the DNA. This sample lists over a million clones; 70% to 80% were detected once. 0.55% to 0.7% of the sample rests with the top ten.

For this clone: The antigen it recognizes is unknown. Per-base qualities were not stored, and no clone one base away is much larger.

Here the chain combines TRBV7-2 and TRBJ1-1, with TRBD1 matching 7 junction bases. Material for sequencing was memory CD4+ T cells from PBMCs. The cell subset or site label corresponds to: CD45RA-negative fraction. This receptor was identified in a man between 18 and 35 years old in good health. Some clones in this sample may be carry-over from other donors' samples. CDR3 sequence: CASSTWTGNTEAFF. The bases are TGTGCCAGCAGCACTTGGACAGGGAACACTGAAGCTTTCTTT. The entire variable domain, with the stretches around the CDR3 drawn from the reference TRBV7-2 and TRBJ1-1 proteins, is GAGVSQSPSNKVTEKGKDVELRCDPISGHTALYWYRQSLGQGLEFLIYFQGNSAPDKSGLPSDRFSAERTGGSVSTLTIQRTQQEDSAVYLCASSTWTGNTEAFFGQGTRLTVV.